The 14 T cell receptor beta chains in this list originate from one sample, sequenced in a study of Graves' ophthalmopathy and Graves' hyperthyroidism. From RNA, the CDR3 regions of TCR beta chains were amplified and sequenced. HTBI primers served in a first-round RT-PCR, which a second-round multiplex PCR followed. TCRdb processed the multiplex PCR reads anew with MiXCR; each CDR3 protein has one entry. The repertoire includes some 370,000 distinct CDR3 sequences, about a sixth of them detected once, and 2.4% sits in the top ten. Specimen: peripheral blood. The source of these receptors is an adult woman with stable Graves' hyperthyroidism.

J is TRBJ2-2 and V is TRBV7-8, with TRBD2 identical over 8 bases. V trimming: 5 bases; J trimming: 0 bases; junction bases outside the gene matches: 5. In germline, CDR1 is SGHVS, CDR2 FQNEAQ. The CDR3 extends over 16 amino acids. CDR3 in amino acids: CASSQRLATNTGELFF. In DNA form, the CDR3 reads TGTGCCAGCAGCCAAAGACTAGCGACGAACACCGGGGAGCTGTTTTTT.

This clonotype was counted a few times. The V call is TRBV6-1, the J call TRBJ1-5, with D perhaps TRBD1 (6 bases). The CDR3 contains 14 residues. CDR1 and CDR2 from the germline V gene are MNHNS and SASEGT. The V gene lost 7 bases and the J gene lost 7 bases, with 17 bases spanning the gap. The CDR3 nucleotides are TGTGCCAGCAATCAAGGGGGGGAGGGCCAGCCCCAGCATTTT. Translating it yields CASNQGGEGQPQHF.

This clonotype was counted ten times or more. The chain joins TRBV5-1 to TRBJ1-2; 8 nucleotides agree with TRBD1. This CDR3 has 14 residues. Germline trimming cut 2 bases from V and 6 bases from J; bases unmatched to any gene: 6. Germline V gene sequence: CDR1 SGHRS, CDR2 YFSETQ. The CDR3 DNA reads TGCGCCAGCAGCTTCCTTCAGGGGGCGCATGGCTACACCTTC. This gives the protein CASSFLQGAHGYTF.

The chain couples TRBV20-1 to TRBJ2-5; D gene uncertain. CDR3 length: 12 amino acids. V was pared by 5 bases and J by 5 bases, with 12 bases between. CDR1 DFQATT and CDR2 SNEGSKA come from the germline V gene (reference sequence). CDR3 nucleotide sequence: TGCAGTGCTGCTAGTGGGTCGGAGACCCAGTACTTC. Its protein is CSAASGSETQYF.

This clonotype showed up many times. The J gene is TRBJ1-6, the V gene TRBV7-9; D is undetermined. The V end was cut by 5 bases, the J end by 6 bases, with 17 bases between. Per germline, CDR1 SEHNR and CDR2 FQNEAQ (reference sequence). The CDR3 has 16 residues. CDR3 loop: CASSPKFPARNSPLHF. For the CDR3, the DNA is TGTGCCAGCAGCCCCAAGTTTCCAGCACGTAATTCACCCCTCCACTTT.

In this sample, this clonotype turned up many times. DNA of the CDR3: TGTGCCAGCAGTTTATTAGGTTCACCCCTCCACTTT. Translated, it gives CASSLLGSPLHF. The rearrangement uses TRBV27 and TRBJ1-6; D call uncertain. Germline assignment: CDR1 MNHEY and CDR2 SMNVEV (reference sequence). Trimming shortened V by 1 base and J by 9 bases, and 4 bases separated the two germline ends. CDR3 size: 12 residues.

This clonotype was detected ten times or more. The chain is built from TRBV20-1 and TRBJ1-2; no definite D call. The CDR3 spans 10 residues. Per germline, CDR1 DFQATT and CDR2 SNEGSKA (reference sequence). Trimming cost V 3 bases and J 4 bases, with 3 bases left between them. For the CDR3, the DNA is TGCAGTGCTAGCAGCTATGGCTACACCTTC. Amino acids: CSASSYGYTF.

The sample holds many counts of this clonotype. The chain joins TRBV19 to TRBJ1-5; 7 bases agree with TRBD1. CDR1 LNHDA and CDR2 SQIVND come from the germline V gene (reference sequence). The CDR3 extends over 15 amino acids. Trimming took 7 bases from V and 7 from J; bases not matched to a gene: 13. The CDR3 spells CASNSQGILRQPQHF. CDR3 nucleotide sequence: TGTGCCAGTAACTCACAGGGGATCTTACGACAGCCCCAGCATTTT.

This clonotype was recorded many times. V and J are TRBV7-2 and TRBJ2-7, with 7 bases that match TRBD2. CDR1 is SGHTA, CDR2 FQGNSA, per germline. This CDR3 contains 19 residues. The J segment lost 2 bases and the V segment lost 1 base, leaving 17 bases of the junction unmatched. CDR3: CASSLGGGLPSPSAYEQYF. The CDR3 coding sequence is TGTGCCAGCAGCTTAGGGGGAGGGCTCCCGTCGCCTTCTGCCTACGAGCAGTACTTC.

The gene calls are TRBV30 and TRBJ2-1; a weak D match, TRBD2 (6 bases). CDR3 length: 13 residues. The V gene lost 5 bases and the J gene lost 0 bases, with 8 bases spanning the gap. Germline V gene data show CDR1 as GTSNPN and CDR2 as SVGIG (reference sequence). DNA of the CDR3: TGTGCCTGGCGGGGGAGCTCCTACAATGAGCAGTTCTTC. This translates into CAWRGSSYNEQFF.

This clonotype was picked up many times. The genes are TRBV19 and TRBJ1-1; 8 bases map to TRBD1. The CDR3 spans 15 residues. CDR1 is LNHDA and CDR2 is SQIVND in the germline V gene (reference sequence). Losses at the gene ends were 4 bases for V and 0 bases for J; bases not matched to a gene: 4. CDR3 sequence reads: CASSNRQGMNTEAFF. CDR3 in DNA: TGTGCCAGTAGTAACCGACAGGGGATGAACACTGAAGCTTTCTTT.

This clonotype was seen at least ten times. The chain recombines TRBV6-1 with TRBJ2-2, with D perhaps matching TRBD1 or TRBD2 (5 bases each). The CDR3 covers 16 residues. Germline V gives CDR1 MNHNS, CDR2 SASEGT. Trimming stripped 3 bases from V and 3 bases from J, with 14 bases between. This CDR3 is CASSDSPGTYTGELFF. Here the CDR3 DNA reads TGTGCCAGCAGTGATTCCCCGGGGACCTACACCGGGGAGCTGTTTTTT.

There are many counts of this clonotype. Here the CDR3 reads CASSRGGNTEAFF. The CDR3 coding sequence is TGTGCCAGCAGTCGAGGGGGGAACACTGAAGCTTTCTTT. The rearrangement uses TRBV6-1 and TRBJ1-1; D is perhaps TRBD1 (6 bases). Looked up from germline, CDR1 is MNHNS and CDR2 is SASEGT. The V and J ends lost 5 bases and 1 base respectively, with 8 bases between them. This CDR3 contains 13 residues.

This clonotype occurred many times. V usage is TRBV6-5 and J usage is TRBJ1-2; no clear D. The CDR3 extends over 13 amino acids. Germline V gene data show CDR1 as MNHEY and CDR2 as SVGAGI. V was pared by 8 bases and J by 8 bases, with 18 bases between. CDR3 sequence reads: CASDGGPPDGYTF. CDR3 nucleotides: TGTGCCAGCGACGGCGGGCCCCCCGACGGCTACACCTTC.